Given below is one TCR beta chain in context. One junction end does not reproduce the germline sequence, and a read error may be involved. The CDR3 loop spans 15 amino acids. Germline loops: CDR1 SGHTA, CDR2 FQGNSA. Here immunoSEQ multiplex PCR was the method, and the copy in TCRdb shows in-frame clones only, minus some. The sample consists of about 1,200 clones, 70% to 90% of them appearing once. The sample belongs to a study of brain metastases from non-small cell lung cancer. The sequence was collected from a donor aged 40 or older with non-small cell lung cancer. Input material: tumor-adjacent normal tissue. The chain is built from TRBV7-2 and TRBJ1-5; 7 bases align to TRBD1. CDR3 loop: CASSLERGLHQSQHF. CDR3 DNA: TGTGCCAGCAGCTTAGAGAGGGGGCTACATCAGTCCCAGCATTTT.